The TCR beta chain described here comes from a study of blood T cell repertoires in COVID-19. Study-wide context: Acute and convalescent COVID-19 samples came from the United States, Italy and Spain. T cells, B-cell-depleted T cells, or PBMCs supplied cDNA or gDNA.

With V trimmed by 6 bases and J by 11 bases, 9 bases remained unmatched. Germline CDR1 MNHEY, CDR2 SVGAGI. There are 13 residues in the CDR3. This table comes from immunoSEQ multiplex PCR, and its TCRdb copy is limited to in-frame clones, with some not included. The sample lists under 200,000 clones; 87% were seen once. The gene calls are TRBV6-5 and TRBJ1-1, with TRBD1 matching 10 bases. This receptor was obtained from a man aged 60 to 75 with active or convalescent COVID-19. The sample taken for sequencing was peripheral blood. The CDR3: CASRSGQGKLAFF. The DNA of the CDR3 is TGTGCCAGCAGGTCGGGACAGGGGAAGTTGGCTTTCTTT.